The source of this T cell receptor beta chain is a study of T cells in Graves' hyperthyroidism and ophthalmopathy. Broader study findings: Blood also contained most expanded thyroid clonotypes above 0.001. Separating ophthalmopathy from stable hyperthyroidism was achieved by a 13 V-J model.

RNA transcripts were the template for amplifying TCR beta CDR3 regions. HTBI primers were the set used in a first-round RT-PCR of the TCR CDR3. One entry per CDR3 protein, called by TCRdb with MiXCR from the multiplex PCR reads. The sample has 250,000 to 300,000 distinct CDR3 sequences, roughly 19% seen once; the top ten hold under 45%. This clonotype showed up many times. Its cognate antigen is unknown. Germline V gene lookup returns CDR1 SGHVS and CDR2 FQNEAQ. V was clipped by 5 bases and J by 2 bases, with 15 bases between them. The CDR3 is 15 amino acids. The source material was blood. V and J are TRBV7-8 and TRBJ2-5, with D possibly matching TRBD2 (5 bases). The receptor was isolated from a man in his forties or fifties with Graves' ophthalmopathy. As DNA, the CDR3 is TGTGCCAGCAGCACCCCGGCGGGCCCACAAGAGACCCAGTACTTC. It codes for CASSTPAGPQETQYF.